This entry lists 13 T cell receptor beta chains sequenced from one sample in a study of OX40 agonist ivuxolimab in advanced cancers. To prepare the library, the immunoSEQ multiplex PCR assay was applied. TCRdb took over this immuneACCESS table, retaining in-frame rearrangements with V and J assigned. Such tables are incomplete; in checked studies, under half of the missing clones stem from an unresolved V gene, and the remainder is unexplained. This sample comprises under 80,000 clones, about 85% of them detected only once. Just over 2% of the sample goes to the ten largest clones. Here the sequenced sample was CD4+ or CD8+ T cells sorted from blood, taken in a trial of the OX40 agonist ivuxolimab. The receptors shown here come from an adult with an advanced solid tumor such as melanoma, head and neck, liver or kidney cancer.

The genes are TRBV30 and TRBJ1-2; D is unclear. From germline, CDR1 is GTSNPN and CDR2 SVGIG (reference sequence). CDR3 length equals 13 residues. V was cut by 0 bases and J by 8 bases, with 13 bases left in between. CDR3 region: CAWSVAPLGGYTF. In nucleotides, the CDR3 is TGTGCCTGGAGTGTAGCCCCGTTGGGGGGCTACACCTTC.

The CDR3 region is CASSQVPRGTYNEQFF. The CDR3 region has the DNA TGTGCCAGCAGCCAAGTTCCGAGGGGTACCTACAATGAGCAGTTCTTC. The gene calls are TRBV14 and TRBJ2-1; TRBD1 or TRBD2 may be the D gene (5 bases each). Germline V gene sequence: CDR1 SGHDN, CDR2 FVKESK. This CDR3 has 16 residues. The V end lost 1 base, the J end lost 2 bases, and 12 bases lay between the germline ends.

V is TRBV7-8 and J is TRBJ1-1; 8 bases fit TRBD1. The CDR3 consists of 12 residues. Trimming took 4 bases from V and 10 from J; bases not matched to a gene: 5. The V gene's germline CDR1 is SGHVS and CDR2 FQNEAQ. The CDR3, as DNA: TGTGCCAGCAGCTCCAGGGGGCTCGGAGCTTTCTTT. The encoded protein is CASSSRGLGAFF.

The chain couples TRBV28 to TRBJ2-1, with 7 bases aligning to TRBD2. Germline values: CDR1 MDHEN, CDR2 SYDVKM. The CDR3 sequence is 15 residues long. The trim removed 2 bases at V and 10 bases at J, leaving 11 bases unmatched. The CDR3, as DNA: TGTGCCAGCAGTTTAAATGGAGGACTAGAAAGGGAGCAGTTCTTC. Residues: CASSLNGGLEREQFF.

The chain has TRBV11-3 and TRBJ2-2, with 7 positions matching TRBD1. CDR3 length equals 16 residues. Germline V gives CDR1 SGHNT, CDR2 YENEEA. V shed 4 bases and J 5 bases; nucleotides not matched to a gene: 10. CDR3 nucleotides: TGTGCCAGCAGCTCCAGACAGGGTTTGGGGACCGGGGAGCTGTTTTTT. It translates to CASSSRQGLGTGELFF.

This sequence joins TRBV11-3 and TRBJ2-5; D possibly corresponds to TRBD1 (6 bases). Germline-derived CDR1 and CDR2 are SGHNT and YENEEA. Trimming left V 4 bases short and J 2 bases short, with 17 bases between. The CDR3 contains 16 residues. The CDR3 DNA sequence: TGTGCCAGCAGCTCCCGAGCGACAGGACAACAAGAGACCCAGTACTTC. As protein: CASSSRATGQQETQYF. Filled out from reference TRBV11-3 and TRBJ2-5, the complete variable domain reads EAGVVQSPRYKIIEKKQPVAFWCNPISGHNTLYWYLQNLGQGPELLIRYENEEAVDDSQLPKDRFSAERLKGVDSTLKIQPAELGDSAVYLCASSSRATGQQETQYFGPGTRLLVL.

CDR3 residues: CASSNRDGGSETQYF. The DNA of the CDR3 is TGTGCCAGTTCTAACAGGGATGGGGGATCGGAGACCCAGTACTTC. The gene calls are TRBV11-3 and TRBJ2-5; tentative D call: TRBD1 (6 bases). Between the trimmed V and J ends, which lost 9 bases and 5 bases, there was a span of 22 bases. This CDR3 spans 15 amino acids. Per the germline V gene, CDR1 is SGHNT and CDR2 is YENEEA.

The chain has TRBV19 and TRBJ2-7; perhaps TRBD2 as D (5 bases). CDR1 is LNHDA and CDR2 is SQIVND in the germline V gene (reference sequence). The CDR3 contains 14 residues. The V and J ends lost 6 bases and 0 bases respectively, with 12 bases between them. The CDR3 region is CASRGDPTSYEQYF. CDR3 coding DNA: TGTGCCAGTAGGGGAGACCCAACCTCCTACGAGCAGTACTTC. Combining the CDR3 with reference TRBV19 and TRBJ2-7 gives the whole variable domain DGGITQSPKYLFRKEGQNVTLSCEQNLNHDAMYWYRQDPGQGLRLIYYSQIVNDFQKGDIAEGYSVSREKKESFPLTVTSAQKNPTAFYLCASRGDPTSYEQYFGPGTRLTVT.

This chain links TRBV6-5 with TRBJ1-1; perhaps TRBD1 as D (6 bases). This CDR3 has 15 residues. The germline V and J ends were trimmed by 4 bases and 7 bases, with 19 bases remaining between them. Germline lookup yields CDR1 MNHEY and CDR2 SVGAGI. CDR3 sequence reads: CASSSPGTLMDEAFF. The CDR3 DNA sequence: TGTGCCAGCAGTTCCCCCGGGACACTCATGGATGAAGCTTTCTTT.

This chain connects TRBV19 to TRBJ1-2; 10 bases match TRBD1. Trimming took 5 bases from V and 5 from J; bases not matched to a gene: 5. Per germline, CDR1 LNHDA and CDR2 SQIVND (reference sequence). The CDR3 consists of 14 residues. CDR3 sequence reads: CASSGGTGAYGYTF. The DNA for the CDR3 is TGTGCCAGTAGTGGAGGGACAGGGGCTTATGGCTACACCTTC. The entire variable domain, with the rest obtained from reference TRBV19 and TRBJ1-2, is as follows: DGGITQSPKYLFRKEGQNVTLSCEQNLNHDAMYWYRQDPGQGLRLIYYSQIVNDFQKGDIAEGYSVSREKKESFPLTVTSAQKNPTAFYLCASSGGTGAYGYTFGSGTRLTVV.

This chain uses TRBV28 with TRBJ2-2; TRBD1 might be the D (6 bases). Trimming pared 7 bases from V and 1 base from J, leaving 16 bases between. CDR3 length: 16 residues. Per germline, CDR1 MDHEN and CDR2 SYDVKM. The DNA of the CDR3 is TGTGCCAGCACCACAATTGACAGGTTGAACACCGGGGAGCTGTTTTTT. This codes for CASTTIDRLNTGELFF.

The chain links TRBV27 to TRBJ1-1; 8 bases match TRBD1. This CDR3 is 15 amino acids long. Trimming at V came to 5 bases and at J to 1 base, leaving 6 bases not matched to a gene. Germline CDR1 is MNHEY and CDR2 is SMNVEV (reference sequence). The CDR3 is CASSPSTGANTEAFF. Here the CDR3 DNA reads TGTGCCAGCAGTCCATCGACAGGGGCGAACACTGAAGCTTTCTTT.

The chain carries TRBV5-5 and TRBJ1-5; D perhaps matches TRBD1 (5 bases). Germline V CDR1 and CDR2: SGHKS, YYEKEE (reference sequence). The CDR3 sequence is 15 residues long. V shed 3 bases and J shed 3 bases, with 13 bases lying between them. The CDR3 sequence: CASSSGTTPNQPQHF. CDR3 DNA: TGTGCCAGCAGCTCCGGGACGACTCCCAATCAGCCCCAGCATTTT.